The entry that follows covers one TCR beta chain sequence. This specimen belongs to a study of blood T cell repertoires in COVID-19. Study context: In each case, the material was cDNA or gDNA derived from T cells, B-cell-depleted T cells, or PBMCs.

Authors' methods: Quantification of nucleated cells was approximated via reference gene primer amplification. Assay used: immunoSEQ multiplex PCR; TCRdb lists only in-frame clones, some missing. V and J calls and clone size are those listed in that table; D and trimming were worked out from the DNA. This sample has around 150,000 clones, with just over 90% found just once. Patients in Seattle were enrolled during active infection, then followed longitudinally. Sequencing was done on a sample of peripheral blood. This sequence originates from a woman in her sixties with COVID-19, enrolled during active disease.

As DNA, the CDR3 is TGCAGTGCTAGTGGGGGACAGACTATTGGCTACACCTTC. It codes for CSASGGQTIGYTF. The V call is TRBV20-1, the J call TRBJ1-2; 7 nucleotides agree with TRBD1. Trimming took 3 bases from V and 7 from J; bases not matched to a gene: 8. From germline, CDR1 is DFQATT and CDR2 SNEGSKA (reference sequence). This CDR3 is 13 amino acids long.